This T cell receptor (beta chain) was documented in a study of monozygotic twins with inflammatory bowel disease. Overall study results and limits: The authors note that differing immunosuppressive treatments may have added variability to patient repertoires.

A remark on this clonotype: Its matching antigen is unknown.

Template switching added UMIs carrying a 6-nucleotide sample barcode. From its re-call of the 5' RACE reads, TCRdb lists each CDR3 protein once, without DNA. This sample's table has some 450,000 distinct CDR3 sequences. The CDR3 length is 13 residues. CDR1 SNHLY and CDR2 FYNNEI come from the germline V gene. What was sequenced was blood. This receptor was obtained from a human donor with ulcerative colitis or Crohn's disease, or a healthy co-twin of an affected twin (not recorded which). The rearrangement uses TRBV2 and TRBJ1-5; the TCRdb call, TRBD1, lacks DNA for checking. This CDR3 is CASRGDPNQPQHF.